The rows below give T cell receptor beta chains drawn from one sample of a study of blood T cell repertoires in COVID-19. Produced via immunoSEQ multiplex PCR; TCRdb's table is partial and in-frame only. The table includes 55,000 to 90,000 clones, roughly 86% detected once. The specimen sequenced was peripheral blood. Receptors were obtained from a woman between 65 and 79 years old with acute or convalescent COVID-19. CDR3s include the opening cysteine and the closing phenylalanine or tryptophan. Each record gives: D gene, J gene, V gene, clone size, CDR3 DNA, CDR3 protein. A D gene is named only where the DNA matches it firmly. Only some rows state a clone size, as once, few, many or a class for expanded clones.

d_gene: TRBD2; j_gene: TRBJ2-3; v_gene: TRBV5-1; abundance: .; CDR3nt: TGCGCCAGCAGCTTGAGACTAGCGGGGGAGGCAGATACGCAGTATTTT; CDR3aa: CASSLRLAGEADTQYF
d_gene: .; j_gene: TRBJ1-5; v_gene: TRBV6-1; abundance: .; CDR3nt: TGTGCCAGCAGTGAAGGGACAGTCTACAATCAGCCCCAGCATTTT; CDR3aa: CASSEGTVYNQPQHF
d_gene: .; j_gene: TRBJ2-1; v_gene: TRBV5-5; abundance: .; CDR3nt: TGTGCCAGCAGCTTGGCTTCTCTACCCATGCCCACTGAGCAGTTCTTC; CDR3aa: CASSLASLPMPTEQFF
d_gene: TRBD2; j_gene: TRBJ2-1; v_gene: TRBV3-1/TRBV3-2; abundance: once; CDR3nt: TGTGCCAGCAGCCCTCGTGCCGGGACTAGCGGGGCCAATGAGCAGTTCTTC; CDR3aa: CASSPRAGTSGANEQFF
d_gene: TRBD1; j_gene: TRBJ1-4; v_gene: TRBV11-2; abundance: .; CDR3nt: TGTGCCAGCAGCCAACACCCCAAACGACAGGGAACAACTAATGAAAAACTGTTTTTT; CDR3aa: CASSQHPKRQGTTNEKLFF
d_gene: TRBD2; j_gene: TRBJ2-2; v_gene: TRBV2; abundance: .; CDR3nt: TGTGCCAGCAGCGCGGCCGGGACTAGCGGGGGGAGGGCCGGGGAGCTGTTTTTT; CDR3aa: CASSAAGTSGGRAGELFF
d_gene: TRBD1; j_gene: TRBJ1-2; v_gene: TRBV18; abundance: .; CDR3nt: TGTGCCAGCTCACTTGACAGGGGAGACTATGGCTACACCTTC; CDR3aa: CASSLDRGDYGYTF
d_gene: .; j_gene: TRBJ2-6; v_gene: TRBV29-1; abundance: few; CDR3nt: TGCAGCGTTGACAGCTCTGGGGCCAACGTCCTGACTTTC; CDR3aa: CSVDSSGANVLTF
d_gene: .; j_gene: TRBJ1-4; v_gene: TRBV27; abundance: .; CDR3nt: TGTGCCAGCAGTCAGGGCGGGGGGGAAAAACTGTTTTTT; CDR3aa: CASSQGGGEKLFF
d_gene: .; j_gene: TRBJ1-1; v_gene: TRBV5-1; abundance: few; CDR3nt: TGCGCCAGCAGCATCAGGGGCATGAACACTGAAGCTTTCTTT; CDR3aa: CASSIRGMNTEAFF
d_gene: .; j_gene: TRBJ1-6; v_gene: TRBV7-2; abundance: .; CDR3nt: TGTGCCAGCAGCCCCCAATCCAGGGTCAACTCACCCCTCCACTTT; CDR3aa: CASSPQSRVNSPLHF
d_gene: TRBD1; j_gene: TRBJ1-3; v_gene: TRBV7-8; abundance: few; CDR3nt: TGTGCCAGCAGCCCGCTTACAGGGGTTGGAAACACCATATATTTT; CDR3aa: CASSPLTGVGNTIYF
d_gene: .; j_gene: TRBJ2-7; v_gene: TRBV11-1; abundance: .; CDR3nt: TGTGCCAGCAGCCCCAGGACAAGGAGCTCCTACGAGCAGTACTTC; CDR3aa: CASSPRTRSSYEQYF
d_gene: TRBD1; j_gene: TRBJ1-3; v_gene: TRBV19; abundance: .; CDR3nt: TGTGCCAGTAGCGTTGACAGGGCAGCTGGAAACACCATATATTTT; CDR3aa: CASSVDRAAGNTIYF
d_gene: TRBD2; j_gene: TRBJ2-2; v_gene: TRBV10-3; abundance: .; CDR3nt: TGTGCCATCAGTGAACCGGGACTAGCGGAGAACACCGGGGAGCTGTTTTTT; CDR3aa: CAISEPGLAENTGELFF
d_gene: .; j_gene: TRBJ2-5; v_gene: TRBV6-2/TRBV6-3; abundance: .; CDR3nt: TGTGCCAGCAGCCCGACAGCGAAAGAGACCCAGTACTTC; CDR3aa: CASSPTAKETQYF
d_gene: .; j_gene: TRBJ1-2; v_gene: TRBV6-2/TRBV6-3; abundance: .; CDR3nt: TGTGCCAGCAGTCAAACGACACAGAGTGGATACACCTTC; CDR3aa: CASSQTTQSGYTF
d_gene: TRBD2; j_gene: TRBJ2-1; v_gene: TRBV4-2; abundance: .; CDR3nt: TGTGCCAGCAGCCCCGAACCCGTAGCGGGAATAACCTACAATGAGCAGTTCTTC; CDR3aa: CASSPEPVAGITYNEQFF
d_gene: TRBD2; j_gene: TRBJ2-5; v_gene: TRBV11-1; abundance: .; CDR3nt: TGTGCCAGCAGCTTAGCTGCGGGAGGGTGGGAGACCCAGTACTTC; CDR3aa: CASSLAAGGWETQYF
d_gene: TRBD1; j_gene: TRBJ1-4; v_gene: TRBV18; abundance: .; CDR3nt: TGTGCCAGCTCATCCCCGGGGACAGCTAATGAAAAACTGTTTTTT; CDR3aa: CASSSPGTANEKLFF
d_gene: TRBD2; j_gene: TRBJ2-3; v_gene: TRBV28; abundance: .; CDR3nt: TGTGCCAGCACTCCCGGGGGGGCCGCACCAAGCACAGATACGCAGTATTTT; CDR3aa: CASTPGGAAPSTDTQYF
d_gene: .; j_gene: TRBJ2-5; v_gene: TRBV5-1; abundance: .; CDR3nt: TGCGCCAGCAGCTTGGCCGGTGCTGAAGAGACCCAGTACTTC; CDR3aa: CASSLAGAEETQYF
d_gene: .; j_gene: TRBJ1-1; v_gene: TRBV10-1; abundance: .; CDR3nt: TGCGCCAGCAGCCGACAGGAACTTAACACTGAAGCTTTCTTT; CDR3aa: CASSRQELNTEAFF
d_gene: TRBD2; j_gene: TRBJ2-3; v_gene: TRBV19; abundance: .; CDR3nt: TGTGCCAGTAGTCCCCGACTTAGCGGGGCAGCAGATACGCAGTATTTT; CDR3aa: CASSPRLSGAADTQYF
d_gene: TRBD1; j_gene: TRBJ1-1; v_gene: TRBV28; abundance: .; CDR3nt: TGTGCCAGCGGTAGGGACAGGGGGTATTCTGACACTGAAGCTTTCTTT; CDR3aa: CASGRDRGYSDTEAFF
d_gene: .; j_gene: TRBJ2-1; v_gene: TRBV30; abundance: .; CDR3nt: TGTGCCTGGGATCGCGGGACAGTTGCCTACAATGAGCAGTTCTTC; CDR3aa: CAWDRGTVAYNEQFF
d_gene: .; j_gene: TRBJ2-2; v_gene: TRBV5-4; abundance: .; CDR3nt: TGTGCCAGCACCTCCGACTTCGCGAGCACCGGGGAGCTGTTTTTT; CDR3aa: CASTSDFASTGELFF
d_gene: TRBD1; j_gene: TRBJ2-1; v_gene: TRBV5-1; abundance: .; CDR3nt: TGCGCCAGCAGCTTAGGACAGGGCAATGAGCAGTTCTTC; CDR3aa: CASSLGQGNEQFF
d_gene: .; j_gene: TRBJ1-5; v_gene: TRBV19; abundance: few; CDR3nt: TGTGCCAGTAGTATTCAACAGGGTGGCAATCAGCCCCAGCATTTT; CDR3aa: CASSIQQGGNQPQHF
d_gene: .; j_gene: TRBJ1-1; v_gene: TRBV30; abundance: .; CDR3nt: TGTGCCTGTTCACAGGTTGAAGCTTTCTTT; CDR3aa: CACSQVEAFF
d_gene: .; j_gene: TRBJ1-5; v_gene: TRBV15; abundance: .; CDR3nt: TGTGCCACCAGCAGCCCCTACGGGGGGAACAATCAGCCCCAGCATTTT; CDR3aa: CATSSPYGGNNQPQHF
d_gene: .; j_gene: TRBJ2-2; v_gene: TRBV10-1; abundance: .; CDR3nt: TGCGCCAGCCAGAACACCGGGGAGCTGTTTTTT; CDR3aa: CASQNTGELFF
d_gene: TRBD1; j_gene: TRBJ2-3; v_gene: TRBV4-3; abundance: .; CDR3nt: TGCGCCAGCAGCCAAGATATTGGGGACAGCTCTAGCACAGATACGCAGTATTTT; CDR3aa: CASSQDIGDSSSTDTQYF
d_gene: .; j_gene: TRBJ1-6; v_gene: TRBV7-2; abundance: few; CDR3nt: TGTGCCAGCAGCCACTCCCAGGGTGATTCACCCCTCCACTTT; CDR3aa: CASSHSQGDSPLHF
d_gene: TRBD1; j_gene: TRBJ2-7; v_gene: TRBV10-3; abundance: .; CDR3nt: TGTGCCATCTCCGAGCCCCTCACAGGGGGTGAATACGAGCAGTACTTC; CDR3aa: CAISEPLTGGEYEQYF
d_gene: .; j_gene: TRBJ2-1; v_gene: TRBV12-1; abundance: .; CDR3nt: TGTGCCAGCAGCTTTCGTAGCGACTACAATGAGCAGTTCTTC; CDR3aa: CASSFRSDYNEQFF
d_gene: .; j_gene: TRBJ2-6; v_gene: TRBV18; abundance: .; CDR3nt: TGTGCCAGCTCACCAGTCAGCTCTGGGGCCAACGTCCTGACTTTC; CDR3aa: CASSPVSSGANVLTF
d_gene: TRBD1; j_gene: TRBJ1-2; v_gene: TRBV3-1/TRBV3-2; abundance: .; CDR3nt: TGTGCCAGCAGCGTAGCAACAGGGGAAGGCGGCTACACCTTC; CDR3aa: CASSVATGEGGYTF
d_gene: .; j_gene: TRBJ1-1; v_gene: TRBV4-3; abundance: .; CDR3nt: TGCGCCAGCAGCCAAACGACAGGTTACACTGAAGCTTTCTTT; CDR3aa: CASSQTTGYTEAFF
d_gene: .; j_gene: TRBJ1-5; v_gene: TRBV28; abundance: .; CDR3nt: TGTGCCAGCAGTTCCATTCAGGGTCAGCCCCAGCATTTT; CDR3aa: CASSSIQGQPQHF
d_gene: TRBD2; j_gene: TRBJ2-7; v_gene: TRBV5-4; abundance: few; CDR3nt: TGTGCCAGCAGCTTGGGAACGGCGGGAGGGTTGGGCGAGCAGTACTTC; CDR3aa: CASSLGTAGGLGEQYF
d_gene: .; j_gene: TRBJ2-3; v_gene: TRBV6-5; abundance: .; CDR3nt: TGTGCCACCCGACGGGAAAACACAGATACGCAGTATTTT; CDR3aa: CATRRENTDTQYF
d_gene: TRBD1; j_gene: TRBJ2-7; v_gene: TRBV5-8; abundance: .; CDR3nt: TGTGCCAGCAGCTTAGGAGCGGGACAGGGGGTCTACGAGCAGTACTTC; CDR3aa: CASSLGAGQGVYEQYF
d_gene: TRBD1; j_gene: TRBJ2-7; v_gene: TRBV5-1; abundance: .; CDR3nt: TGCGCCAGCAGCTTTCCCGGGACAGGGGACTACGAGCAGTACTTC; CDR3aa: CASSFPGTGDYEQYF
d_gene: .; j_gene: TRBJ1-6; v_gene: TRBV3-1/TRBV3-2; abundance: .; CDR3nt: TGTGCCAGCAGCCAAGAATTAGGGCGCGGGTTTGGTTCACCCCTCCACTTT; CDR3aa: CASSQELGRGFGSPLHF
d_gene: TRBD2; j_gene: TRBJ2-3; v_gene: TRBV5-4; abundance: .; CDR3nt: TGTGCCAGCAGCTTAAGACTAGCGGGAGGGGCAGATACGCAGTATTTT; CDR3aa: CASSLRLAGGADTQYF
d_gene: .; j_gene: TRBJ2-2; v_gene: TRBV7-2; abundance: .; CDR3nt: TGTGCCAGCAGCTTCCAGGACTCCCACACCGGGGAGCTGTTTTTT; CDR3aa: CASSFQDSHTGELFF
d_gene: .; j_gene: TRBJ1-1; v_gene: TRBV18; abundance: .; CDR3nt: TGTGCCAGCTCACCATCTGACGCGGGGGTGAACACTGAAGCTTTCTTT; CDR3aa: CASSPSDAGVNTEAFF
d_gene: .; j_gene: TRBJ2-2; v_gene: TRBV2; abundance: .; CDR3nt: TGTGCCAGCAGTGCCGATGGAGGGTGGGCCGGGGAGCTGTTTTTT; CDR3aa: CASSADGGWAGELFF
d_gene: .; j_gene: TRBJ2-1; v_gene: TRBV7-8; abundance: .; CDR3nt: TGTGCCAGCAGCTTCCTTACCGGGACTCCAACCTACAATGAGCAGTTCTTC; CDR3aa: CASSFLTGTPTYNEQFF
d_gene: TRBD1; j_gene: TRBJ1-2; v_gene: TRBV19; abundance: .; CDR3nt: TGTGCCAGTAGTGACCCCGGGACAGGGGTAATTTATGGCTACACCTTC; CDR3aa: CASSDPGTGVIYGYTF
d_gene: TRBD2; j_gene: TRBJ2-7; v_gene: TRBV5-6; abundance: .; CDR3nt: TGTGCCAGCAGCTTCATCCCGGGGGGGTTAAGCTCCTACGAGCAGTACTTC; CDR3aa: CASSFIPGGLSSYEQYF
d_gene: .; j_gene: TRBJ1-1; v_gene: TRBV6-5; abundance: .; CDR3nt: TGTGCCAGCAGTTATTTATTTGACACTGAAGCTTTCTTT; CDR3aa: CASSYLFDTEAFF
d_gene: .; j_gene: TRBJ1-2; v_gene: TRBV5-6; abundance: few; CDR3nt: TGTGCCAGCAGCTTGGGAGGGCTAGGCGGCTACACCTTC; CDR3aa: CASSLGGLGGYTF
d_gene: TRBD2; j_gene: TRBJ2-1; v_gene: TRBV9; abundance: .; CDR3nt: TGTGCCAGCAGCGTAGGGCCGTCTAGCGGGGAGCAGTTCTTC; CDR3aa: CASSVGPSSGEQFF
d_gene: .; j_gene: TRBJ2-1; v_gene: TRBV5-5; abundance: .; CDR3nt: TGTGCCAGCAGCTTGGGGACAGCCTACAATGAGCAGTTCTTC; CDR3aa: CASSLGTAYNEQFF
d_gene: .; j_gene: TRBJ1-5; v_gene: TRBV21-1; abundance: .; CDR3nt: TGTGCCAGCAGCAATGACAGGCGTCTGTATAGCAATCAGCCCCAGCATTTT; CDR3aa: CASSNDRRLYSNQPQHF
d_gene: TRBD2; j_gene: TRBJ2-7; v_gene: TRBV27; abundance: .; CDR3nt: TGTGCCAGCAGTTTGCGACTAGCGGGAGCTTCCCCCTACGAGCAGTACTTC; CDR3aa: CASSLRLAGASPYEQYF